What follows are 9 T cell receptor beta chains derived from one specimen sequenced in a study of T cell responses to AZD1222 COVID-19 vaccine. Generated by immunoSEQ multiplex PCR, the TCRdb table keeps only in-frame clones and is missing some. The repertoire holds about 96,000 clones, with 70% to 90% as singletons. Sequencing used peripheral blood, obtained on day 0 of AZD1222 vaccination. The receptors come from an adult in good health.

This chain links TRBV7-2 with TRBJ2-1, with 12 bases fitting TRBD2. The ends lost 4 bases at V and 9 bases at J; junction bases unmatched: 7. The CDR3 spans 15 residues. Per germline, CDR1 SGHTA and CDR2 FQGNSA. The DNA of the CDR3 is TGTGCCAGCAGCTCAGTTCTAGCGGGAGGGGGTGAGCAGTTCTTC. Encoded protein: CASSSVLAGGGEQFF.

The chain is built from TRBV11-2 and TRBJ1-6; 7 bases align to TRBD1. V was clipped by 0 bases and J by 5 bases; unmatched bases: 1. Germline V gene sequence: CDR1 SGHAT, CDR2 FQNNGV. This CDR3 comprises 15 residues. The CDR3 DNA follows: TGTGCCAGCAGCTTAGAGGGACAGAATAATTCACCCCTCCACTTT. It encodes CASSLEGQNNSPLHF.

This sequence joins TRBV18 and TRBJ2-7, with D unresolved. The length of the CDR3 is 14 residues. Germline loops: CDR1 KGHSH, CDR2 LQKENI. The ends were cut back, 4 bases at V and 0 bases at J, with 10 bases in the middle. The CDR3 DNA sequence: TGTGCCAGCTCACTCGGACCGAGCTCCTACGAGCAGTACTTC. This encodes CASSLGPSSYEQYF.

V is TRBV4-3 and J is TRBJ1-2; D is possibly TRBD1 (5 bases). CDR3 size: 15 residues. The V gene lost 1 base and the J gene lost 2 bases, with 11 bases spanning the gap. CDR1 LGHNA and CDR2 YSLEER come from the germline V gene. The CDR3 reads CASSQVIGENYGYTF. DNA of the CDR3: TGCGCCAGCAGCCAAGTCATAGGGGAAAACTATGGCTACACCTTC.

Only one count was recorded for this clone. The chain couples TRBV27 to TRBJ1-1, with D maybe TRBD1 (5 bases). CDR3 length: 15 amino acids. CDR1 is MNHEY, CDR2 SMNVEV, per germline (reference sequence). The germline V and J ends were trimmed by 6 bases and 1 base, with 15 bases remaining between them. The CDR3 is CASRLDISSNTEAFF. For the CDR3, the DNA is TGTGCCAGCAGACTGGACATCTCCTCGAACACTGAAGCTTTCTTT.

DNA of the CDR3: TGTGCCAGCAGTCTCGCGGCTGCTACGCAGTATTTT. This gives the protein CASSLAAATQYF. The V gene is TRBV2, the J gene TRBJ2-3; D uncertain. Germline V lookup: CDR1 SNHLY, CDR2 FYNNEI. V was clipped by 5 bases and J by 8 bases, with 11 bases between them. The CDR3 runs 12 residues.

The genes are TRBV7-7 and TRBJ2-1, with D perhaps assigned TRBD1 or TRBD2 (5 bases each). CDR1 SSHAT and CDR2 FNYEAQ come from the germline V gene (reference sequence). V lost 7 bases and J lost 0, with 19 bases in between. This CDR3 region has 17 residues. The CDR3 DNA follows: TGTGCCAGCACCCCTTCAACGGGGCCTAGCTCCTACAATGAGCAGTTCTTC. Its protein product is CASTPSTGPSSYNEQFF.

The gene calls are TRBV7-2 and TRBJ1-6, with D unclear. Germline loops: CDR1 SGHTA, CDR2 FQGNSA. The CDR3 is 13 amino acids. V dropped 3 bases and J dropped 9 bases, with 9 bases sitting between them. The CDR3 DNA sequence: TGTGCCAGCAGCTTGGTGGGCGCTTCACCCCTCCACTTT. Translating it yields CASSLVGASPLHF.

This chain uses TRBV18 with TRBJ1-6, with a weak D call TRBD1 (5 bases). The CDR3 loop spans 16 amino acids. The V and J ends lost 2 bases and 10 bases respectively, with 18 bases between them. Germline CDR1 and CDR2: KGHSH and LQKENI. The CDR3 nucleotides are TGTGCCAGCTCACCAGTACAGCCGGGTAGGGGATCACCCCTCCACTTT. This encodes CASSPVQPGRGSPLHF.